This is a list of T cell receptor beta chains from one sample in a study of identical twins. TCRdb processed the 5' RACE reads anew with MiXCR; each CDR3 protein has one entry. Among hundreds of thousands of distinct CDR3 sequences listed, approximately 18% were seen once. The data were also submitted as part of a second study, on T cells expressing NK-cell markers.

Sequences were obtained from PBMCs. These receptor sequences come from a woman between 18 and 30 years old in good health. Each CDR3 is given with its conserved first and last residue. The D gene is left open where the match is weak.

CDR3: CASSLGQVSSYNEQFF
length: 16
V: TRBV5-1
J: TRBJ2-1
D: -

CDR3: CSVERRGSSYEQYF
length: 14
V: TRBV29-1
J: TRBJ2-7
D: -

CDR3: CASSATMGGLADPIGIQYF
length: 19
V: TRBV9
J: TRBJ2-4
D: TRBD2

CDR3: CASSFDRGSTEAFF
length: 14
V: TRBV5-5
J: TRBJ1-1
D: TRBD1

CDR3: CASRLGGRDTEAFF
length: 14
V: TRBV28
J: TRBJ1-1
D: TRBD1

CDR3: CASSQVPNYGYTF
length: 13
V: TRBV4-3
J: TRBJ1-2
D: -

CDR3: CASSGRGGSLEAFF
length: 14
V: TRBV3-1
J: TRBJ1-1
D: -

CDR3: CASRGLAGRIQYF
length: 13
V: TRBV5-1
J: TRBJ2-4
D: TRBD2

CDR3: CSASLAGSSYNEQFF
length: 15
V: TRBV20-1
J: TRBJ2-1
D: TRBD2

CDR3: CASSLVAQTDTQYF
length: 14
V: TRBV12-3/TRBV12-4
J: TRBJ2-3
D: -

CDR3: CASSLEIRKAEAFF
length: 14
V: TRBV7-9
J: TRBJ1-1
D: -

CDR3: CASSPGLARRNEQFF
length: 15
V: TRBV18
J: TRBJ2-1
D: TRBD2

CDR3: CASSKGARETQYF
length: 13
V: TRBV7-2
J: TRBJ2-5
D: TRBD1

CDR3: CASGYGGEQFF
length: 11
V: TRBV4-3
J: TRBJ2-1
D: -